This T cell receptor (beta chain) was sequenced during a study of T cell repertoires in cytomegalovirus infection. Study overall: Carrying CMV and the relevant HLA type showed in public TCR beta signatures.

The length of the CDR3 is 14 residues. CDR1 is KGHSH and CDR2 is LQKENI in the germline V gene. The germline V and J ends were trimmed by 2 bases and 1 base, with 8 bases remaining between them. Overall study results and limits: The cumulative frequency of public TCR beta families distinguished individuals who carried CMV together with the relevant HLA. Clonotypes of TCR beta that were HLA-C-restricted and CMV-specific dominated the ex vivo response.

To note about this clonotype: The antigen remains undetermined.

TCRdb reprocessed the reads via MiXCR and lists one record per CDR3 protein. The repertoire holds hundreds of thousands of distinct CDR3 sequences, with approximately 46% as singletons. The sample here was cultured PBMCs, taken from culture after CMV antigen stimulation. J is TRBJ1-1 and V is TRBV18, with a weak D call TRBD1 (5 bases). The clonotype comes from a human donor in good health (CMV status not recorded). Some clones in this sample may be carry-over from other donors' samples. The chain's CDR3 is CASSPSTANTEAFF. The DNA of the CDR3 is TGTGCCAGCTCACCATCGACAGCGAACACTGAAGCTTTCTTT.